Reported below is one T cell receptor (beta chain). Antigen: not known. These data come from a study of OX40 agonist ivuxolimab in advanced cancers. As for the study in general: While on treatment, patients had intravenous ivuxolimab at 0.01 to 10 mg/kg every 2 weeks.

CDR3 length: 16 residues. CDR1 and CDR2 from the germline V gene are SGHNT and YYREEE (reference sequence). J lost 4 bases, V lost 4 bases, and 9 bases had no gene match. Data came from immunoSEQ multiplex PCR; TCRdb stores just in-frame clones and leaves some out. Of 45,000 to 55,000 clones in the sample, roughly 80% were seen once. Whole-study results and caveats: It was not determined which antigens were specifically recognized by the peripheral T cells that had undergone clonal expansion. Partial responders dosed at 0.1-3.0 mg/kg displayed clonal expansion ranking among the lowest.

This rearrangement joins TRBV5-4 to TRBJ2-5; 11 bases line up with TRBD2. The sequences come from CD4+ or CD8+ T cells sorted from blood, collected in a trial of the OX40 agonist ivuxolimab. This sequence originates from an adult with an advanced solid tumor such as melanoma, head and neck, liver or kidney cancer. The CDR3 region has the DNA TGTGCCAGCAGCCCAAATAGCGGGAGGGCCGGAGAGACCCAGTACTTC. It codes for CASSPNSGRAGETQYF. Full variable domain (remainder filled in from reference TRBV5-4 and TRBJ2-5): ETGVTQSPTHLIKTRGQQVTLRCSSQSGHNTVSWYQQALGQGPQFIFQYYREEENGRGNFPPRFSGLQFPNYSSELNVNALELDDSALYLCASSPNSGRAGETQYFGPGTRLLVL.